This TCR beta chain was sequenced during a study of CXCR3-negative and CXCR3-positive naive CD8 T cells. Study details: Summed over all libraries, TRB reads came to about 130 million, with about 1.5 +/- 0.3 million per library.

Study-wide results and caveats: Diversity ran similarly high across both naive subsets but far lower in memory CD8+ cells. No difference in surface CD5 was seen between naive subsets, and TCR strength was inferred from TRB CDR3 properties. Higher TRB CDR3 hydrophobicity marked CXCR3-positive naive cells relative to CXCR3-negative naive cells.

The study made its TRB cDNA libraries by 5' RACE, adding UMI labels. TCRdb reanalyzed the 5' RACE reads, giving one entry per CDR3 protein sequence and no DNA. Its listing shows approximately 8,500 distinct CDR3 sequences. According to its frequency, this clonotype is medium-sized. Its antigen is unidentified. Input material: naive CXCR3- CD8+ T cells from blood. Subset given: CD45RO-CCR7+CD27+CD95- naive CD8+ T cells lacking CXCR3 (TNR3-). This sequence originates from a human donor in good health. Some clones in this sample may be carry-over from other donors' samples.

The CDR3 reads CASSNMGTNYNEQFF. V usage is TRBV6-5 and J usage is TRBJ2-1; TCRdb's D call of TRBD1 is untestable without DNA. The CDR3 is 15 amino acids. Germline-derived CDR1 and CDR2 are MNHEY and SVGAGI.